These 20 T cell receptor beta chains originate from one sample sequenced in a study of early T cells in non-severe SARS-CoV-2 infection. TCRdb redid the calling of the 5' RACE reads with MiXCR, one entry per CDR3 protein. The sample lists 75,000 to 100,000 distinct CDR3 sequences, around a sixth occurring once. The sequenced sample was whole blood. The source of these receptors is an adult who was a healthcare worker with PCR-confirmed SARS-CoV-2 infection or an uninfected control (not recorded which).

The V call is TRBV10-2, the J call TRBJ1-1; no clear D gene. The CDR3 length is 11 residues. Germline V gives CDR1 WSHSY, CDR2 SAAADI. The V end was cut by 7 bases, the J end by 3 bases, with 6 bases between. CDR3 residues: CASNRDTEAFF. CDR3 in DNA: TGCGCCAGCAATCGGGACACTGAAGCTTTCTTT.

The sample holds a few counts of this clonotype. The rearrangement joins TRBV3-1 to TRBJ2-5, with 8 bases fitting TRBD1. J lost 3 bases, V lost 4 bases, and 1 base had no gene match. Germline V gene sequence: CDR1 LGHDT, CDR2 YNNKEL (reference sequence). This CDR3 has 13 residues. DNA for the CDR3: TGTGCCAGCAGCCCGGACAGGGAAGAGACCCAGTACTTC. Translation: CASSPDREETQYF.

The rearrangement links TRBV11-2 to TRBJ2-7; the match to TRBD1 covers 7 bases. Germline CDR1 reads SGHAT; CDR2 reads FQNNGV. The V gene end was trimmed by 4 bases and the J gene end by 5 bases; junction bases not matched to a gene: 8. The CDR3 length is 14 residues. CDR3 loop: CASSYQGEIDEQYF. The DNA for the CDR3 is TGTGCCAGCAGCTATCAGGGGGAGATCGACGAGCAGTACTTC. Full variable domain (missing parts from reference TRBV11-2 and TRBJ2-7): EAGVAQSPRYKIIEKRQSVAFWCNPISGHATLYWYQQILGQGPKLLIQFQNNGVVDDSQLPKDRFSAERLKGVDSTLKIQPAKLEDSAVYLCASSYQGEIDEQYFGPGTRLTVT.

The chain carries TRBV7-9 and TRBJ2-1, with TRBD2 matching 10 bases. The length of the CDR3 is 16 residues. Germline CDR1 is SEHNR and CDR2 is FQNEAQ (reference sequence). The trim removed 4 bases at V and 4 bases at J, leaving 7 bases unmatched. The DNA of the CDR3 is TGTGCCAGCAGCTCACCCCTAGCGGGGGAGTACAATGAGCAGTTCTTC. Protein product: CASSSPLAGEYNEQFF.

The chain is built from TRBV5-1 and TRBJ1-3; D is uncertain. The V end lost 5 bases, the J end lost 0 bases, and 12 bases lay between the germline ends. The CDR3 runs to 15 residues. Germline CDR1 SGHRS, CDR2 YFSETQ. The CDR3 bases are TGCGCCAGCAGACCAGGAGTGAGCTCTGGAAACACCATATATTTT. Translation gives CASRPGVSSGNTIYF.

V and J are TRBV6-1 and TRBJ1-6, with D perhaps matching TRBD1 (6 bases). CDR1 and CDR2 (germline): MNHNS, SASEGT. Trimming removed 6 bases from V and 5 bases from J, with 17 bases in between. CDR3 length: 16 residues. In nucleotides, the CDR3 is TGTGCCAGCAGAGTGTCACGTCCAGGGGATAATTCACCCCTCCACTTT. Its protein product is CASRVSRPGDNSPLHF.

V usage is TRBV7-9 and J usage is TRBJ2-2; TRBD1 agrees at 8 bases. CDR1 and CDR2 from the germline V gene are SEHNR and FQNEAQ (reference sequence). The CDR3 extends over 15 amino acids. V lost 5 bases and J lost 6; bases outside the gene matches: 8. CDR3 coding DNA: TGTGCCAGCAGCATCCAGGGGGCGAGGGCCGGGGAGCTGTTTTTT. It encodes CASSIQGARAGELFF.

CDR3 sequence: CASSLVMGSYEQYF. Here the CDR3 DNA reads TGTGCCAGCAGCTTAGTTATGGGATCCTACGAGCAGTACTTC. The chain carries TRBV7-2 and TRBJ2-7; D is ambiguous. There are 14 residues in the CDR3. Trimming shortened V by 1 base and J by 1 base, and 8 bases separated the two germline ends. Per the germline V gene, CDR1 is SGHTA and CDR2 is FQGNSA.

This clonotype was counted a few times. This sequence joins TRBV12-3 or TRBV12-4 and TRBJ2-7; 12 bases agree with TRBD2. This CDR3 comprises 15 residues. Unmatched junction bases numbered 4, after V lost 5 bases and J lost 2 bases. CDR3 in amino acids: CASSLTSGGTYEQYF. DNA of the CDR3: TGTGCCAGCAGTCTGACTAGCGGGGGCACCTACGAGCAGTACTTC.

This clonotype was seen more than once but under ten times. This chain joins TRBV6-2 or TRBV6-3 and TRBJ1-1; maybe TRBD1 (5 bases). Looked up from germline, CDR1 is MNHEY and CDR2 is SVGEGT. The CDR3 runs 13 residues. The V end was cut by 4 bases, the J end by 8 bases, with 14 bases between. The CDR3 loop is CASSSYWGEEAFF. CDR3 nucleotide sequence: TGTGCCAGCAGTTCCTACTGGGGCGAGGAAGCTTTCTTT.

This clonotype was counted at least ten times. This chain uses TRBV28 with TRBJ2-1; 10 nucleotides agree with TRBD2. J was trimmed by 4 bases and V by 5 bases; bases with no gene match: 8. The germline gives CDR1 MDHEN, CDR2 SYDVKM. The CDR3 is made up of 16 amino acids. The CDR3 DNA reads TGTGCCAGCAGTAATCCCGGGACTAGCGAGTACAATGAGCAGTTCTTC. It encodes CASSNPGTSEYNEQFF.

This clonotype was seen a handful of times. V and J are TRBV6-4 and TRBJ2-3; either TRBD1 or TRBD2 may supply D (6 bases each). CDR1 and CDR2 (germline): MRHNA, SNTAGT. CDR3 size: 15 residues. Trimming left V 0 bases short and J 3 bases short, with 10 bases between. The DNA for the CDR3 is TGTGCCAGCAGTGACTCAGGGGGGACGACAGATACGCAGTATTTT. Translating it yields CASSDSGGTTDTQYF.

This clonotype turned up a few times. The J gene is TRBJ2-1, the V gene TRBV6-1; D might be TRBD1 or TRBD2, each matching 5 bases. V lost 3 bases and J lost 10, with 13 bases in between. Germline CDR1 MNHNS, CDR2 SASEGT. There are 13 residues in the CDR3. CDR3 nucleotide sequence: TGTGCCAGCAGTGAGGCCCCCGAGGGGGAGCAGTTCTTC. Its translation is CASSEAPEGEQFF.

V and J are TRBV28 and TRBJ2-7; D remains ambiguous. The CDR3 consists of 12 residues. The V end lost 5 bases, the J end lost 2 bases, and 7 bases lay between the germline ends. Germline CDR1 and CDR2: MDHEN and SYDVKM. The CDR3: CASSRPAYEQYF. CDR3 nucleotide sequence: TGTGCCAGCAGTCGGCCAGCCTACGAGCAGTACTTC.

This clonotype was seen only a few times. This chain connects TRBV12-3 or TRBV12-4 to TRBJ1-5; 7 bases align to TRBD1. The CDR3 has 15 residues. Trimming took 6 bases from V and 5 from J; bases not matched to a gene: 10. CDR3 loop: CASSAQGYEDQPQHF. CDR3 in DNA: TGTGCCAGCAGCGCACAGGGGTATGAGGATCAGCCCCAGCATTTT.

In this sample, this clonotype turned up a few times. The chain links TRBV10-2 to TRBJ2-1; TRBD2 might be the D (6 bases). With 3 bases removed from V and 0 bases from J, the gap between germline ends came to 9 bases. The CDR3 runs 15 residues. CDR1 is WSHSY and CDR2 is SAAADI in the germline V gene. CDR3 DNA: TGCGCCAGCAGTGATGTTAGCGGCTCCTACAATGAGCAGTTCTTC. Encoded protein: CASSDVSGSYNEQFF.

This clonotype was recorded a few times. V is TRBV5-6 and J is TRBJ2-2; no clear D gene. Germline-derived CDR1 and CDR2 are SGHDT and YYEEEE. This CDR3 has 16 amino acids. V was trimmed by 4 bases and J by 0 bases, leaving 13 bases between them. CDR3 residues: CASSTKITANTGELFF. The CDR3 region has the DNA TGTGCCAGCAGCACTAAAATAACAGCGAACACCGGGGAGCTGTTTTTT.

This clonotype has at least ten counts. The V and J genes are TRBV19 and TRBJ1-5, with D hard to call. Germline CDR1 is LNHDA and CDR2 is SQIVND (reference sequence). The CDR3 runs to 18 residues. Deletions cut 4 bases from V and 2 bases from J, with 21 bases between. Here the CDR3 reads CASSTFSVGLLGNQPQHF. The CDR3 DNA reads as TGTGCCAGTAGTACTTTTTCAGTCGGGCTGCTTGGCAATCAGCCCCAGCATTTT.

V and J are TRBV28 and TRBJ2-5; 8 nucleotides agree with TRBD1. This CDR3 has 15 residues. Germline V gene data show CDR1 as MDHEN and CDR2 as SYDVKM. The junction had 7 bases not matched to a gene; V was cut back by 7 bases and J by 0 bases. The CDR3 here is CASIKQGEYQETQYF. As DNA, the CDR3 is TGTGCCAGCATCAAACAGGGGGAGTACCAAGAGACCCAGTACTTC.

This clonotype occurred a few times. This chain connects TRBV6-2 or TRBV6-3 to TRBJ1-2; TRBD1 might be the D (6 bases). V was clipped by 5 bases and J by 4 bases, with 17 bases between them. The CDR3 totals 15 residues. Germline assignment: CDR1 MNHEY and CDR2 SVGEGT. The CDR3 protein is CASSPRDKDIYGYTF. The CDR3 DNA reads TGTGCCAGCAGTCCCCGGGACAAAGACATCTATGGCTACACCTTC.